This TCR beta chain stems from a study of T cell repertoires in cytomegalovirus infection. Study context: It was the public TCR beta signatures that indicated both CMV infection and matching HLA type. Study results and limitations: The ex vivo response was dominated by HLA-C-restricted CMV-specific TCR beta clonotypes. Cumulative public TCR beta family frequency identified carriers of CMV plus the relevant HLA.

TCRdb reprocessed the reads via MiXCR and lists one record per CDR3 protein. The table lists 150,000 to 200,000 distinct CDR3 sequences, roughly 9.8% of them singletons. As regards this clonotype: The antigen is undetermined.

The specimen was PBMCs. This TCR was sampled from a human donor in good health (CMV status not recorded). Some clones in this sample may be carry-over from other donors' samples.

The CDR3 region is CATSDGAGDPDTQYF. The DNA of the CDR3 is TGTGCCACCAGTGATGGTGCAGGCGACCCAGATACGCAGTATTTT. The rearrangement uses TRBV24-1 and TRBJ2-3; D not resolved. The V end was cut by 3 bases, the J end by 4 bases, with 13 bases between. The CDR3 consists of 15 residues. The germline V gene has CDR1 KGHDR and CDR2 SFDVKD.